Below, 8 T cell receptor beta chains from the same sample are listed, as sequenced in a study of T cell responses to AZD1222 COVID-19 vaccine. TCRdb's copy holds only in-frame clones and misses some; the assay was immunoSEQ multiplex PCR. In the table there are around 140,000 clones, over 80% of which are singletons. Material: peripheral blood, obtained 28 days after the second AZD1222 dose. Receptors were obtained from an adult who received the AZD1222 COVID-19 vaccine.

The J gene is TRBJ1-5, the V gene TRBV6-2 or TRBV6-3, with D unclear. The CDR3 spans 14 residues. Per germline, CDR1 MNHEY and CDR2 SVGEGT. V lost 5 bases to trimming and J lost 4 bases, with 12 bases between them. Here the CDR3 reads CASSRPQANQPQHF. The DNA of the CDR3 is TGTGCCAGCAGTCGACCCCAGGCAAATCAGCCCCAGCATTTT.

CDR3 in DNA: TGCAGCGTCTCTTGGGGCCTGAGGGATACGCAGTATTTT. Residues: CSVSWGLRDTQYF. The chain links TRBV29-1 to TRBJ2-3; a possible D gene is TRBD1 (5 bases). Germline V lookup: CDR1 SQVTM, CDR2 ANQGSEA. Trimming removed 6 bases at V and 6 bases at J, with 16 bases between. The CDR3 is 13 residues long.

The rearrangement joins TRBV19 to TRBJ1-1; D call uncertain. From germline, CDR1 is LNHDA and CDR2 SQIVND (reference sequence). The CDR3 contains 13 residues. V was shortened by 5 bases and J by 0 bases, with 7 bases between the two germline ends. The CDR3 protein is CASSSGLNTEAFF. Written as DNA, the CDR3 is TGTGCCAGTAGTTCAGGCCTGAACACTGAAGCTTTCTTT. Looking up the rest from reference TRBV19 and TRBJ1-1 gives the full variable domain: DGGITQSPKYLFRKEGQNVTLSCEQNLNHDAMYWYRQDPGQGLRLIYYSQIVNDFQKGDIAEGYSVSREKKESFPLTVTSAQKNPTAFYLCASSSGLNTEAFFGQGTRLTVV.

The V and J genes are TRBV7-9 and TRBJ2-1, with D perhaps matching TRBD1 (6 bases). V was shortened by 5 bases and J by 0 bases, with 20 bases between the two germline ends. Germline loops: CDR1 SEHNR, CDR2 FQNEAQ (reference sequence). The CDR3 totals 18 residues. For the CDR3, the DNA is TGTGCCAGCAGCCTAAGGGGTGGCAGGGGCCGCTCCTACAATGAGCAGTTCTTC. Translating it yields CASSLRGGRGRSYNEQFF.

This clone was seen only once. V usage is TRBV7-2 and J usage is TRBJ2-5; D is unresolved. CDR1 and CDR2 (germline): SGHTA, FQGNSA. V lost 5 bases to trimming and J lost 3 bases, with 4 bases between them. This CDR3 has 11 amino acids. CDR3 in DNA: TGTGCCAGCAGCCCAAAAGAGACCCAGTACTTC. Its translation is CASSPKETQYF.

The chain is built from TRBV5-1 and TRBJ2-7; the D call may be TRBD1 or TRBD2 (5 bases each). The length of the CDR3 is 14 residues. Trimming left V 5 bases short and J 2 bases short, with 14 bases between. Germline CDR1 SGHRS, CDR2 YFSETQ. CDR3 in DNA: TGCGCCAGCAGAGGGGACCAGGGAACCTACGAGCAGTACTTC. This sequence encodes CASRGDQGTYEQYF. Supplemented by reference TRBV5-1 and TRBJ2-7, the full variable domain reads KAGVTQTPRYLIKTRGQQVTLSCSPISGHRSVSWYQQTPGQGLQFLFEYFSETQRNKGNFPGRFSGRQFSNSRSEMNVSTLELGDSALYLCASRGDQGTYEQYFGPGTRLTVT.

V usage is TRBV30 and J usage is TRBJ1-5; 9 bases fit TRBD1. Germline V gene sequence: CDR1 GTSNPN, CDR2 SVGIG (reference sequence). Trimming took 3 bases from V and 3 from J; bases not matched to a gene: 3. This CDR3 comprises 14 residues. The CDR3 region is CAWRGQGYNQPQHF. In DNA, the CDR3 is TGTGCCTGGAGGGGACAGGGTTACAATCAGCCCCAGCATTTT. Together with reference TRBV30 and TRBJ1-5, the CDR3 gives the full variable domain: SQTIHQWPATLVQPVGSPLSLECTVEGTSNPNLYWYRQAAGRGLQLLFYSVGIGQISSEVPQNLSASRPQDRQFILSSKKLLLSDSGFYLCAWRGQGYNQPQHFGDGTRLSIL.

The rearrangement joins TRBV4-2 to TRBJ1-2; no reliable D call. The CDR3 consists of 12 residues. Trimming removed 0 bases at V and 7 bases at J, with 6 bases between. Germline V gene sequence: CDR1 LGHNA, CDR2 YNFKEQ. CDR3 amino acids: CASSQEIPGYTF. For the CDR3, the DNA is TGTGCCAGCAGCCAAGAAATACCTGGCTACACCTTC.